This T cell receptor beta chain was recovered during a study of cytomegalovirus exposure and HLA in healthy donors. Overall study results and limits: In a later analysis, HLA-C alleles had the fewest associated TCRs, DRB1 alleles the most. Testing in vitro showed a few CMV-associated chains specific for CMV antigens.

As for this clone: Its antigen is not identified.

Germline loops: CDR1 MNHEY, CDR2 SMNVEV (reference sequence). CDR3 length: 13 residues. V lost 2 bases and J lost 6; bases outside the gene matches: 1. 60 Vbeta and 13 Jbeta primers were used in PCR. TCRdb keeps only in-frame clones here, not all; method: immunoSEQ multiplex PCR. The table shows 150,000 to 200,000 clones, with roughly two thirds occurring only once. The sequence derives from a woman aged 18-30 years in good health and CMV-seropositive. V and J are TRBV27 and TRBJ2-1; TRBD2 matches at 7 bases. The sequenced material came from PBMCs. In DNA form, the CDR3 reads TGTGCCAGCAGTTTAGCGGGAGCCAATGAGCAGTTCTTC. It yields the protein CASSLAGANEQFF.